What follows are 26 T cell receptor beta chains derived from one specimen sequenced in a study of beta chain features in type 1 diabetes. Their recognized antigens are unknown. The investigators reverse transcribed all of the isolated RNA, so they sequenced expressed TCRB transcripts. Some clones are missing from TCRdb's copy, which holds only in-frame ones; the method was immunoSEQ multiplex PCR. The sample yields roughly 400,000 clones, around 9.6% seen once. Study results and caveats: Shortening that was moderate but significant affected the TCRB CDR3s of Type 1 diabetes patients in all four CD4+ subsets.

The specimen was central memory CD4+ T cells from blood. These receptors were obtained from a young man with type 1 diabetes.

This clone was observed a few times. The chain joins TRBV7-2 to TRBJ1-1, with TRBD1 matching over 8 bases. The germline gives CDR1 SGHTA, CDR2 FQGNSA. CDR3 size: 14 residues. V shed 6 bases and J 0 bases; nucleotides not matched to a gene: 3. DNA of the CDR3: TGTGCCAGCAGTCGACAGGGGCTGAACACTGAAGCTTTCTTT. This sequence encodes CASSRQGLNTEAFF.

The chain employs TRBV11-3 and TRBJ2-3; 9 bases agree with TRBD2. This CDR3 contains 15 residues. The V segment lost 7 bases and the J segment 3 bases; nucleotides outside the gene matches: 8. The germline V gene encodes CDR1 SGHNT and CDR2 YENEEA. For the CDR3, the DNA is TGTGCCAGCACGGAGCGGGAGGTGATGACAGATACGCAGTATTTT. Its protein is CASTEREVMTDTQYF.

The chain joins TRBV2 to TRBJ1-2; 9 nucleotides agree with TRBD1. Trimming cost V 7 bases and J 2 bases; bases outside gene matches: 5. This CDR3 has 14 amino acids. Germline V gene lookup returns CDR1 SNHLY and CDR2 FYNNEI. The CDR3 region has the DNA TGTGCCAGCAACCGACAGGGGGAAAACTATGGCTACACCTTC. Its protein is CASNRQGENYGYTF.

The chain combines TRBV28 with TRBJ2-7; D remains ambiguous. The CDR3 covers 13 residues. Trimming took 5 bases from V and 0 from J, leaving 8 bases between them. Per the germline V gene, CDR1 is MDHEN and CDR2 is SYDVKM. CDR3 coding DNA: TGTGCCAGCAGTAACACCCTCTCCTACGAGCAGTACTTC. Its protein is CASSNTLSYEQYF.

The table lists this clone with a few counts. Just one base apart from a much larger clone, this may be a read error. The V gene is TRBV6-1, the J gene TRBJ2-1; D gene unclear. The CDR3 spans 10 residues. V lost 8 bases, J lost 5 bases, and 4 bases lay in between. In germline, CDR1 is MNHNS, CDR2 SASEGT. This CDR3 reads CASSDNEQFF. The CDR3 DNA follows: TGTGCCAGCTCGGACAATGAGCAGTTCTTC.

This clone has a handful of counts. The rearrangement links TRBV10-2 to TRBJ2-3; perhaps TRBD2 as D (6 bases). Germline V lookup: CDR1 WSHSY, CDR2 SAAADI. Trimming removed 2 bases from V and 3 bases from J, with 9 bases in between. This CDR3 region has 14 residues. The CDR3 DNA reads TGCGCCAGCAGTGAGGTAGCGGCGACAGATACGCAGTATTTT. Translation: CASSEVAATDTQYF.

In its sample, this clone was seen a few times. A read error may produce the germline difference seen at one junction end. This chain joins TRBV7-7 and TRBJ2-5, with TRBD2 matching 11 bases. The V gene's germline CDR1 is SSHAT and CDR2 FNYEAQ (reference sequence). CDR3 size: 16 residues. The CDR3 spells CASSLGFSGRAETQYF. The CDR3 DNA follows: TGTGCTAGCAGCTTGGGCTTTAGCGGGAGGGCGGAGACCCAGTACTTC.

The rearrangement uses TRBV5-1 and TRBJ2-7; the D gene is possibly TRBD2 (6 bases). V dropped 5 bases and J dropped 4 bases, with 16 bases sitting between them. Per germline, CDR1 SGHRS and CDR2 YFSETQ. This CDR3 spans 14 amino acids. As DNA, the CDR3 is TGCGCCAGCAGTTCGCAGGGAGGTTCATACGAGCAGTACTTC. Translated: CASSSQGGSYEQYF.

This chain uses TRBV19 with TRBJ2-7; TRBD1 might be the D (5 bases). The V gene's germline CDR1 is LNHDA and CDR2 SQIVND (reference sequence). The length of the CDR3 is 14 residues. Trimming left V 2 bases short and J 2 bases short, with 10 bases between. This CDR3 reads CASSINRKAYEQYF. CDR3 DNA sequence: TGTGCCAGTAGTATAAACAGGAAAGCCTACGAGCAGTACTTC.

This chain uses TRBV6-6 with TRBJ1-5, with 9 bases lining up with TRBD1. The CDR3 runs 16 residues. The V gene's germline CDR1 is MNHNY and CDR2 SVGAGI (reference sequence). V lost 5 bases to trimming and J lost 7 bases; unmatched junction nucleotides: 12. CDR3 DNA: TGTGCCAGCAGTACCCTGGGACAGGGCATCAGGCAGCCCCAGCATTTT. Protein: CASSTLGQGIRQPQHF.

This clone occurred a few times. This CDR3 reads CASSPLGGSETEAFF. The CDR3 DNA reads as TGTGCCAGCAGTCCCCTAGGAGGCAGTGAGACTGAAGCTTTCTTT. This chain joins TRBV28 and TRBJ1-1; D gene unclear. The ends were cut back, 5 bases at V and 5 bases at J, with 18 bases in the middle. The germline V gene encodes CDR1 MDHEN and CDR2 SYDVKM. The CDR3 has 15 residues.

The chain links TRBV7-6 to TRBJ2-3; D perhaps matches TRBD2 (7 bases). This CDR3 is built from 16 residues. Germline CDR1 and CDR2: SGHVS and FNYEAQ. V dropped 4 bases and J dropped 3 bases, with 17 bases sitting between them. CDR3 loop: CASSSGKGGQTDTQYF. The CDR3 nucleotides are TGTGCCAGCAGCTCTGGGAAGGGGGGGCAAACAGATACGCAGTATTTT.

In this sample, this clone turned up a few times. The chain carries TRBV6-6 and TRBJ2-7; 11 bases align to TRBD1. Unmatched junction bases numbered 5, after V lost 2 bases and J lost 2 bases. The CDR3 contains 16 residues. Germline loops: CDR1 MNHNY, CDR2 SVGAGI (reference sequence). The CDR3 nucleotides are TGTGCCAGCAGTTACGCAACGGGACAGGGGGCCTACGAGCAGTACTTC. The encoded protein is CASSYATGQGAYEQYF.

A few counts support this clone. The chain links TRBV5-6 to TRBJ1-2; 9 bases match TRBD1. J lost 2 bases, V lost 4 bases, and 6 bases had no gene match. The CDR3 totals 15 residues. The germline V gene has CDR1 SGHDT and CDR2 YYEEEE. CDR3 sequence reads: CASSAATGGNYGYTF. In DNA, the CDR3 is TGTGCCAGCAGCGCTGCGACAGGGGGAAACTATGGCTACACCTTC.

V gene TRBV6-1 combines with J gene TRBJ1-2; the D is unclear. Per germline, CDR1 MNHNS and CDR2 SASEGT. V lost 4 bases and J 2 bases, leaving 5 bases between the germline ends. There are 12 residues in the CDR3. CDR3 coding DNA: TGTGCCAGCAGTGTCTCGAACTATGGCTACACCTTC. The encoded protein is CASSVSNYGYTF.

This clone was picked up a small number of times. The chain recombines TRBV29-1 with TRBJ1-4, with 9 bases lining up with TRBD1. There are 14 residues in the CDR3. CDR1 is SQVTM and CDR2 is ANQGSEA in the germline V gene. V lost 6 bases and J lost 7; bases outside the gene matches: 9. Written as DNA, the CDR3 is TGCAGCGTCGCGGACAGGGGAGGTTCTGAAAAACTGTTTTTT. It codes for CSVADRGGSEKLFF.

This clone has a handful of counts. The rearrangement joins TRBV12-2 to TRBJ2-1; no DNA check was done on the table's D call, TRBD2. TRBV12-2 is deemed a pseudogene. CDR3 length: 13 amino acids. The CDR3 reads CASRLNAFGEQFF. In DNA, the CDR3 is TGTGCAAGTCGCTTAAATGCGTTCGGTGAGCAGTTCTTC.

Ten or more counts support this clone. The chain couples TRBV2 to TRBJ1-3; D perhaps matches TRBD1 (6 bases). There are 16 residues in the CDR3. Germline V gene lookup returns CDR1 SNHLY and CDR2 FYNNEI. V dropped 5 bases and J dropped 0 bases, with 14 bases sitting between them. Here the CDR3 reads CASSSTGIYSGNTIYF. The CDR3 nucleotides are TGTGCCAGCAGTTCTACAGGGATTTACTCTGGAAACACCATATATTTT.

The sample holds a few counts of this clone. V and J are TRBV28 and TRBJ1-2; TRBD1 matches 7 bases. CDR1 is MDHEN, CDR2 SYDVKM, per germline. The CDR3 has 16 amino acids. V dropped 5 bases and J dropped 4; count of bases not matched to a gene: 13. The CDR3 DNA is TGTGCCAGCAGTCCCCGCGGAGGGGGCCGAAGCTATGGCTACACCTTC. Translated, it gives CASSPRGGGRSYGYTF.

In this sample, this clone turned up many times. This rearrangement joins TRBV6-6 to TRBJ2-5; TRBD1 matches 12 bases. The CDR3 extends over 15 amino acids. Trimming cost V 4 bases and J 5 bases; bases outside gene matches: 5. Per germline, CDR1 MNHNY and CDR2 SVGAGI (reference sequence). Here the CDR3 DNA reads TGTGCCAGCAGTTCCCGGGACAGGGGGCAGGAGACCCAGTACTTC. Protein sequence: CASSSRDRGQETQYF.

J is TRBJ2-5 and V is TRBV2; the match to TRBD2 covers 7 bases. The length of the CDR3 is 14 residues. V was pared by 7 bases and J by 4 bases, with 9 bases of the junction left unmatched. In germline, CDR1 is SNHLY, CDR2 FYNNEI. This CDR3 is CASNPMGGGETQYF. The CDR3 DNA is TGTGCCAGCAACCCCATGGGCGGGGGAGAGACCCAGTACTTC.

The rearrangement links TRBV14 to TRBJ2-1; the match to TRBD2 covers 9 bases. V shed 0 bases and J 6 bases; nucleotides not matched to a gene: 9. From germline, CDR1 is SGHDN and CDR2 FVKESK. The CDR3 length is 17 residues. The CDR3 sequence: CASSQESSGSWRNEQFF. The DNA for the CDR3 is TGTGCCAGCAGCCAAGAAAGTAGCGGGAGTTGGCGCAATGAGCAGTTCTTC.

This clone was seen more than once but under ten times. The rearrangement uses TRBV6-1 and TRBJ2-1; D might be TRBD1 or TRBD2, each matching 5 bases. Germline values: CDR1 MNHNS, CDR2 SASEGT. The CDR3 spans 12 residues. Trimming removed 6 bases from V and 12 bases from J, with 15 bases in between. The CDR3 DNA is TGTGCCAGCAGACTAACCGGGACGGGGCAGTTCTTC. Its translation: CASRLTGTGQFF.

The chain combines TRBV29-1 with TRBJ1-1; D is uncertain. V lost 3 bases, J lost 2 bases, and 13 bases lay in between. Germline V lookup: CDR1 SQVTM, CDR2 ANQGSEA. The CDR3 contains 14 residues. The CDR3 DNA is TGCAGCGTTGAGGCCGCCACGACCAACACTGAAGCTTTCTTT. Residues: CSVEAATTNTEAFF.

A few counts support this clone. V gene TRBV7-9 combines with J gene TRBJ1-2, with D perhaps TRBD1 (5 bases). V was cut by 5 bases and J by 4 bases, with 14 bases left in between. Germline V gene sequence: CDR1 SEHNR, CDR2 FQNEAQ (reference sequence). The length of the CDR3 is 14 residues. This CDR3 reads CASSRQKGSYGYTF. The CDR3 DNA reads as TGTGCCAGCAGCCGACAAAAGGGGAGCTATGGCTACACCTTC.

V and J are TRBV29-1 and TRBJ2-7, with D maybe TRBD2 (5 bases). The germline V and J ends were trimmed by 3 bases and 3 bases, with 12 bases remaining between them. This CDR3 spans 13 amino acids. Germline V CDR1 and CDR2: SQVTM, ANQGSEA. The CDR3 region is CSVDAGVIYEQYF. CDR3 sequence (DNA): TGCAGCGTTGATGCCGGGGTCATCTACGAGCAGTACTTC.